Below, 14 T cell receptor beta chains from the same sample are listed, as sequenced in a study of T cells in Graves' hyperthyroidism and ophthalmopathy. RNA transcripts gave rise to amplified TCR beta CDR3 regions. The HTBI primer set drove a first-round RT-PCR of the TCR CDR3. TCRdb reprocessed the multiplex PCR reads via MiXCR and lists one record per CDR3 protein. The sample includes a few hundred thousand distinct CDR3 sequences, approximately 25% of them seen just once. The sample consisted of blood. These receptors all come from a man between 45 and 60 years old with Graves' hyperthyroidism.

In its sample, this clonotype was seen a few times. V usage is TRBV20-1 and J usage is TRBJ2-5; 12 bases agree with TRBD2. CDR3 size: 14 residues. With V trimmed by 6 bases and J by 6 bases, 8 bases remained unmatched. CDR1 is DFQATT and CDR2 is SNEGSKA in the germline V gene (reference sequence). As DNA, the CDR3 is TGCAGTGCCGACGGGACTAGCGGGTTGAAGACCCAGTACTTC. It is translated as CSADGTSGLKTQYF.

This clonotype was counted between two and nine times. The V and J genes are TRBV6-1 and TRBJ1-4, with a possible D match to TRBD1 (5 bases). The CDR3 is 14 residues long. CDR1 is MNHNS, CDR2 SASEGT, per germline. V was trimmed by 2 bases and J by 8 bases, leaving 12 bases between them. In DNA, the CDR3 is TGTGCCAGCAGTGAATTCGCAGGGCGGGAAAAACTGTTTTTT. This codes for CASSEFAGREKLFF.

The V and J genes are TRBV7-2 and TRBJ2-5; D ambiguous. Germline V gene sequence: CDR1 SGHTA, CDR2 FQGNSA. CDR3 length: 12 amino acids. V gave up 10 bases and J gave up 0 bases, with 9 bases separating them. CDR3 residues: CAITWNQETQYF. DNA for the CDR3: TGTGCCATCACCTGGAACCAAGAGACCCAGTACTTC.

As DNA, the CDR3 is TGCGCCAGCAGCCAAGGGGGGACAGGGGTACAGCCCCAGCATTTT. Its protein product is CASSQGGTGVQPQHF. This chain joins TRBV4-1 and TRBJ1-5; 10 bases are shared with TRBD1. Trimming cost V 1 base and J 7 bases; bases outside gene matches: 4. Germline CDR1 and CDR2: MGHRA and YSYEKL. CDR3 length: 15 amino acids.

This clonotype showed up many times. The J gene is TRBJ2-3, the V gene TRBV12-3 or TRBV12-4, with 9 bases identical to TRBD2. J gave up 7 bases and V 6 bases, and 11 bases lay outside the gene matches. The CDR3 is 15 residues long. This CDR3 is CASRPAGTSSYTQYF. The CDR3 DNA reads as TGTGCCAGCAGACCCGCCGGGACTAGCTCGTATACGCAGTATTTT.

This clonotype was observed a few times. This chain connects TRBV24-1 to TRBJ2-7; D ambiguous. The ends were cut back, 2 bases at V and 0 bases at J, with 13 bases in the middle. The CDR3 covers 16 residues. The germline V gene has CDR1 KGHDR and CDR2 SFDVKD. The CDR3 region is CATSDSRTAISYEQYF. The DNA of the CDR3 is TGTGCCACCAGTGATTCCAGGACCGCTATCTCCTACGAGCAGTACTTC.

The chain has TRBV6-1 and TRBJ2-2; D possibly corresponds to TRBD1 (6 bases). In germline, CDR1 is MNHNS, CDR2 SASEGT. The CDR3 runs 13 residues. Trimming cost V 6 bases and J 6 bases, with 11 bases left between them. For the CDR3, the DNA is TGTGCCAGCAGGTTCAGGGGCGCCGGGGAGCTGTTTTTT. Its protein product is CASRFRGAGELFF.

Many counts were recorded for this clonotype. The rearrangement joins TRBV15 to TRBJ2-1, with 11 bases aligning to TRBD2. The V gene end was trimmed by 3 bases and the J gene end by 7 bases; junction bases not matched to a gene: 5. This CDR3 spans 15 amino acids. Looked up from germline, CDR1 is LNHNV and CDR2 is YYDKDF (reference sequence). The CDR3 coding sequence is TGTGCCACCAGCAGGACTAGCGGGGCGTATAATGAGCAGTTCTTC. It codes for CATSRTSGAYNEQFF.

This clonotype was observed at least ten times. CDR3: CASSYRDSNQPQHF. CDR3 DNA: TGTGCCAGCAGTTATAGAGACAGTAATCAGCCCCAGCATTTT. The V gene is TRBV6-5, the J gene TRBJ1-5; possibly TRBD1 for D (5 bases). Germline lookup yields CDR1 MNHEY and CDR2 SVGAGI. The CDR3 is 14 amino acids. The V gene lost 3 bases and the J gene lost 4 bases, with 10 bases spanning the gap.

This clonotype turned up a few times. This chain links TRBV9 with TRBJ2-7; the D gene could be TRBD1 or TRBD2 (5 bases each). The germline CDR1 and CDR2 sequences are SGDLS and YYNGEE. With 6 bases removed from V and 4 bases from J, the gap between germline ends came to 17 bases. CDR3 length: 14 residues. The CDR3 here is CASTQGVSGYEQYF. The CDR3 nucleotides are TGTGCCAGCACCCAGGGTGTCAGCGGTTACGAGCAGTACTTC. Full variable domain (remainder filled in from reference TRBV9 and TRBJ2-7): DSGVTQTPKHLITATGQRVTLRCSPRSGDLSVYWYQQSLDQGLQFLIQYYNGEERAKGNILERFSAQQFPDLHSELNLSSLELGDSALYFCASTQGVSGYEQYFGPGTRLTVT.

The chain couples TRBV20-1 to TRBJ2-1; TRBD1 matches 8 bases. The CDR3 is 16 amino acids. The V and J ends lost 0 bases and 5 bases, in that order; junction bases with no gene match: 9. Germline assignment: CDR1 DFQATT and CDR2 SNEGSKA (reference sequence). The CDR3 loop reads CSARDNRQGTNNEQFF. CDR3 DNA sequence: TGCAGTGCTAGAGATAACAGACAGGGGACAAACAATGAGCAGTTCTTC.

This clonotype was observed a few times. CDR3 nucleotide sequence: TGCAGTGCTTTAGGAGGGAATGAGCAGTTCTTC. It translates to CSALGGNEQFF. This sequence joins TRBV20-1 and TRBJ2-1, with a tentative D call TRBD2 (6 bases). The CDR3 has 11 residues. The V gene's germline CDR1 is DFQATT and CDR2 SNEGSKA (reference sequence). Trimming took off 5 bases at V and 7 bases at J, with 9 bases between the two ends.

This clonotype was seen more than once but under ten times. The chain links TRBV12-3 or TRBV12-4 to TRBJ1-2; D ambiguous. The V end was cut by 4 bases, the J end by 9 bases, with 9 bases between. The CDR3 contains 11 residues. The CDR3 sequence is CASSSSFRYTF. In nucleotides, the CDR3 is TGTGCCAGCAGTTCCTCTTTCCGCTACACCTTC.

The V gene is TRBV18, the J gene TRBJ2-2, with a tentative D call TRBD1 (6 bases). The V end lost 2 bases, the J end lost 6 bases, and 10 bases lay between the germline ends. CDR1 and CDR2 from the germline V gene are KGHSH and LQKENI. The CDR3 totals 14 residues. CDR3 coding DNA: TGTGCCAGCTCACCAAGACAGGTTGCCGGGGAGCTGTTTTTT. Its translation is CASSPRQVAGELFF. Full variable domain (missing parts from reference TRBV18 and TRBJ2-2): NAGVMQNPRHLVRRRGQEARLRCSPMKGHSHVYWYRQLPEEGLKFMVYLQKENIIDESGMPKERFSAEFPKEGPSILRIQQVVRGDSAAYFCASSPRQVAGELFFGEGSRLTVL.